This T cell receptor (beta chain) was recorded in a study of blood T cell repertoires in COVID-19. Assay used: immunoSEQ multiplex PCR; TCRdb lists only in-frame clones, some missing. The profile shows 270,000 or so clones, about 85% of them singletons. Trimming removed 3 bases from V and 5 bases from J, with 16 bases in between. The CDR3 runs to 14 residues. From germline, CDR1 is SQVTM and CDR2 ANQGSEA. Material: PBMCs or T cells enriched from blood (not recorded which). The receptor was isolated from a woman in her 50s who had been exposed to COVID-19. The V and J genes are TRBV29-1 and TRBJ1-1, with D tentatively TRBD1 (6 bases). CDR3 sequence (DNA): TGCAGCGTTGAGGTCCCAGGGGTTTATACTGAAGCTTTCTTT. Its protein is CSVEVPGVYTEAFF.